Shown below are 17 T cell receptor beta chains from a single sample sequenced in a study of T cells after yellow fever vaccination. TCRdb passed the 5' RACE reads through MiXCR, listing each CDR3 protein once. The data show a few hundred thousand distinct CDR3 sequences, with 3.5% to 5% seen just once and less than 20% held by the top ten. The source was PBMCs, collected 15 days after the yellow fever booster vaccination. The origin of the receptors is a young man who received the YFV17D yellow fever vaccine.

The CDR3 reads CASSQVVGGDNSPLHF. Written as DNA, the CDR3 is TGTGCCAGCAGCCAAGTCGTAGGGGGCGATAATTCACCCCTCCACTTT. This chain links TRBV3-1 with TRBJ1-6, with 7 bases identical to TRBD1. Trimming removed 1 base from V and 5 bases from J; junction bases left unmatched: 5. The CDR3 loop spans 16 amino acids. The germline CDR1 and CDR2 sequences are LGHDT and YNNKEL (reference sequence).

This clonotype was detected only a few times. This rearrangement joins TRBV5-1 to TRBJ2-7; 7 bases agree with TRBD1. Germline CDR1 SGHRS, CDR2 YFSETQ. This CDR3 is 12 amino acids long. With 3 bases clipped from V and 5 bases from J, the junction kept 2 bases outside the gene matches. The CDR3 region has the DNA TGCGCCAGCAGCTGGGACAGTCACGAGCAGTACTTC. Amino acids: CASSWDSHEQYF.

This clonotype was recorded many times. This rearrangement joins TRBV5-4 to TRBJ2-1, with a weak D call TRBD2 (6 bases). Looked up from germline, CDR1 is SGHNT and CDR2 is YYREEE (reference sequence). V dropped 1 base and J dropped 3 bases, with 11 bases sitting between them. The CDR3 has 15 amino acids. CDR3 bases: TGTGCCAGCAGCTTGCAACGGGGGTTCTACAATGAGCAGTTCTTC. Its protein product is CASSLQRGFYNEQFF. Using reference TRBV5-4 and TRBJ2-1 for the parts outside the CDR3, the full variable domain is ETGVTQSPTHLIKTRGQQVTLRCSSQSGHNTVSWYQQALGQGPQFIFQYYREEENGRGNFPPRFSGLQFPNYSSELNVNALELDDSALYLCASSLQRGFYNEQFFGPGTRLTVL.

V is TRBV6-2 or TRBV6-3 and J is TRBJ2-1; D call uncertain. The V end was cut by 4 bases, the J end by 4 bases, with 23 bases between. The length of the CDR3 is 18 residues. Germline assignment: CDR1 MNHEY and CDR2 SVGEGT. The CDR3 region is CASSFLLESSAIYNEQFF. The CDR3 DNA sequence: TGTGCCAGCAGTTTCCTCCTAGAGTCGTCCGCTATATACAATGAGCAGTTCTTC.

J is TRBJ2-3 and V is TRBV5-1, with a weak D call TRBD1 (5 bases). With 0 bases removed from V and 2 bases from J, the gap between germline ends came to 13 bases. This CDR3 spans 16 amino acids. CDR1 is SGHRS, CDR2 YFSETQ, per germline. The CDR3 DNA reads TGCGCCAGCAGCTTGGACAGGTTCCCTCCCACAGATACGCAGTATTTT. Translated, it gives CASSLDRFPPTDTQYF.

The sample holds many counts of this clonotype. The rearrangement links TRBV20-1 to TRBJ2-5, with D hard to call. Trimming pared 3 bases from V and 4 bases from J, leaving 12 bases between. Germline CDR1 is DFQATT and CDR2 is SNEGSKA (reference sequence). The CDR3 loop spans 13 amino acids. CDR3 residues: CSASSLGPETQYF. The CDR3, as DNA: TGCAGTGCTAGTTCTCTAGGTCCAGAGACCCAGTACTTC.

This clonotype occurred many times. The rearrangement joins TRBV6-2 or TRBV6-3 to TRBJ2-7, with a tentative D call TRBD2 (6 bases). Germline lookup yields CDR1 MNHEY and CDR2 SVGEGT. This CDR3 is built from 15 residues. Trimming stripped 3 bases from V and 1 base from J, with 13 bases between. In DNA form, the CDR3 reads TGTGCCAGCAGTTATCCGCAGGAGGGGTCCTACGAGCAGTACTTC. Its translation: CASSYPQEGSYEQYF.

This clonotype was seen ten or more times. At one of its ends the junction is not consistent with the germline gene, which may arise from a read error. DNA of the CDR3: TGCGCCAGCAGACAAGGGCCTAGCAACACCGGGGAGCTGTTTTTT. This translates into CASRQGPSNTGELFF. The gene calls are TRBV4-3 and TRBJ2-2; D is perhaps TRBD2 (5 bases). The germline CDR1 and CDR2 sequences are LGHNA and YSLEER. CDR3 length: 15 amino acids.

The chain recombines TRBV7-9 with TRBJ1-1; 7 bases fit TRBD1. This CDR3 has 15 amino acids. With 8 bases clipped from V and 6 bases from J, the junction kept 15 bases outside the gene matches. CDR1 and CDR2 (germline): SEHNR, FQNEAQ (reference sequence). In DNA, the CDR3 is TGTGCCAGCCAGCGGGCCCTAGAGACAGGGTCTGAAGCTTTCTTT. It yields the protein CASQRALETGSEAFF.

This clonotype was seen a handful of times. One end of the junction fails to match germline, which may point to a read error. The V and J genes are TRBV7-2 and TRBJ2-5, with TRBD2 matching 12 bases. The length of the CDR3 is 15 residues. Germline V CDR1 and CDR2: SGHTA, FQGNSA. The CDR3 protein is CASSLAGGPAKTQYF. The CDR3 DNA reads TGTGCCAGCAGCCTAGCGGGGGGGCCTGCGAAGACCCAGTACTTC.

This clonotype appeared a few times. The gene calls are TRBV6-5 and TRBJ2-7; D unresolved. Trimming shortened V by 3 bases and J by 6 bases, and 15 bases separated the two germline ends. This CDR3 spans 14 amino acids. Germline V lookup: CDR1 MNHEY, CDR2 SVGAGI. CDR3 nucleotide sequence: TGTGCCAGCAGTTATCAATCAGGATCCCGCGAGCAGTACTTC. Protein sequence: CASSYQSGSREQYF.

This clonotype occurred many times. This chain links TRBV12-3 or TRBV12-4 with TRBJ1-2, with 11 bases aligning to TRBD1. V shed 6 bases and J 10 bases; nucleotides not matched to a gene: 10. This CDR3 has 14 amino acids. The CDR3 reads CASSFTPGQGDYTF. The CDR3 region has the DNA TGTGCCAGCAGCTTTACGCCGGGACAGGGGGACTACACCTTC.

The chain employs TRBV19 and TRBJ2-7; D may be TRBD2 (5 bases). Trimming shortened V by 6 bases and J by 2 bases, and 14 bases separated the two germline ends. Germline V gene sequence: CDR1 LNHDA, CDR2 SQIVND (reference sequence). The CDR3 loop spans 14 amino acids. The CDR3 loop is CASRGFDGAYEQYF. The CDR3 nucleotides are TGTGCCAGTAGAGGGTTCGACGGGGCCTACGAGCAGTACTTC.

At least ten counts were recorded for this clonotype. V is TRBV4-3 and J is TRBJ2-1, with TRBD1 matching over 11 bases. Germline-derived CDR1 and CDR2 are LGHNA and YSLEER. The V and J ends lost 6 bases and 4 bases, in that order; junction bases with no gene match: 5. This CDR3 is built from 15 residues. The CDR3 protein is CASRMDRGLYNEQFF. CDR3 in DNA: TGCGCCAGCAGAATGGACAGGGGGCTGTACAATGAGCAGTTCTTC.

Only a few counts were recorded for this clonotype. This sequence joins TRBV7-2 and TRBJ1-1, with D possibly being TRBD1 (5 bases). Germline V gene lookup returns CDR1 SGHTA and CDR2 FQGNSA. The V and J ends lost 1 base and 6 bases respectively, with 9 bases between them. This CDR3 has 13 residues. The CDR3 DNA sequence: TGTGCCAGCAGCTTAGAGAGGGGTTCTGAAGCTTTCTTT. This gives the protein CASSLERGSEAFF.

This clonotype was observed a few times. V gene TRBV11-1 combines with J gene TRBJ1-5; no reliable D call. The V end lost 5 bases, the J end lost 4 bases, and 12 bases lay between the germline ends. This CDR3 has 14 amino acids. The V gene's germline CDR1 is SGHAT and CDR2 FQDESV (reference sequence). CDR3 nucleotide sequence: TGTGCCAGCAGCCTAGTTGAAGGGAATCAGCCCCAGCATTTT. Its protein product is CASSLVEGNQPQHF.

The chain links TRBV20-1 to TRBJ1-6, with no clear D. Looked up from germline, CDR1 is DFQATT and CDR2 is SNEGSKA (reference sequence). Trimming pared 2 bases from V and 7 bases from J, leaving 9 bases between. This CDR3 has 13 amino acids. The DNA of the CDR3 is TGCAGTGCTAGAAACGGGTCCAATTCACCCCTCCACTTT. Encoded protein: CSARNGSNSPLHF.